These T cell receptor beta chains were read from a single sample in a study of cytomegalovirus exposure and HLA in healthy donors. Repertoires were generated with immunoSEQ multiplex PCR, while TCRdb's copy carries only in-frame clones and drops some. The sample shows roughly 150,000 clones, just over 70% of them seen only once. What was sequenced was PBMCs. Every receptor here comes from a man between 18 and 35 years old in good health and CMV-seropositive. The CDR3 runs from the conserved cysteine through the conserved F or W. A D gene is named only where the DNA matches it firmly. The size entry is marked missing in some rows and otherwise reads once, few, many or a size class.

>TRBJ1-1|.|TRBV19|.
TGTGCCAGTAGTATAGGAGTCGGCGGTCTCCCTGAAGCTTTCTTT
CASSIGVGGLPEAFF
>TRBJ1-2|TRBD1|TRBV29-1|.
TGCAGCGGTCGGGGACAGGGCTATGGCTACACCTTC
CSGRGQGYGYTF
>TRBJ1-1|.|TRBV19|.
TGTGCCAGTAGTATTGGGCAGCGGATAAAGAACACTGAAGCTTTCTTT
CASSIGQRIKNTEAFF
>TRBJ2-2|TRBD2|TRBV30|.
TGTGCCTGGAGTTGGACTAGCGGGGGGAACACCGGGGAGCTGTTTTTT
CAWSWTSGGNTGELFF
>TRBJ2-3|.|TRBV28|few
TGTGCCAGCAGTATGGCGGGTACGCAGTATTTT
CASSMAGTQYF
>TRBJ1-2|.|TRBV4-2|.
TGTGCCAGCAGCCAAGACTTGACAGTCTATGGCTACACCTTC
CASSQDLTVYGYTF
>TRBJ1-1|TRBD1|TRBV7-6|.
TGTGCCAGCAGCTTAGAGGGACAGGGATACACTGAAGCTTTCTTT
CASSLEGQGYTEAFF
>TRBJ1-5|.|TRBV2|.
TGTGCCAGCAGTAGGGACATCCTCAGGGAGCCCCAGCATTTT
CASSRDILREPQHF
>TRBJ1-1|.|TRBV7-9|.
TGTGCCAGCAGCCTACAGGGCGGGAGCACTGAAGCTTTCTTT
CASSLQGGSTEAFF
>TRBJ1-2|.|TRBV9|.
TGTGCCAGCAGCCCCCAACCGGGAGGGGGCTATGGCTACACCTTC
CASSPQPGGGYGYTF
>TRBJ2-1|TRBD1|TRBV6-5|.
TGTGCCAGCACCATCAGACAGGGGGGAAATGAGCAGTTCTTC
CASTIRQGGNEQFF
>TRBJ1-4|.|TRBV30|.
TGTGCCTCCGGCCGGGATTATGGTGAAAAACTGTTTTTT
CASGRDYGEKLFF
>TRBJ2-1|TRBD2|TRBV10-2|.
TGCGCCAGCTCTGACCTCCGGGCGGGAGGCCTAAGGGGGCAGTTCTTC
CASSDLRAGGLRGQFF
>TRBJ1-1|.|TRBV5-4|few
TGTGCCAGCAGCTTATTGAGCACTGAAGCTTTCTTT
CASSLLSTEAFF
>TRBJ2-2|TRBD2|TRBV2|few
TGTGCCAGCAGGGGAGGGGACGAAGCCGGGGAGCTGTTTTTT
CASRGGDEAGELFF
>TRBJ1-1|TRBD1|TRBV11-3|.
TGTGCCAGCCGGGTACGGGGGACAGGGAAGAACACTGAAGCTTTCTTT
CASRVRGTGKNTEAFF
>TRBJ1-2|.|TRBV6-5|.
TGTGCCAGCAGTTACAACGGGCAGGGCCCTAACTATGGCTACACCTTC
CASSYNGQGPNYGYTF
>TRBJ2-1|.|TRBV5-4|.
TGTGCCAGCAGCCCTGGACTGCAAGAGGCCAATGAGCAGTTCTTC
CASSPGLQEANEQFF
>TRBJ1-1|.|TRBV4-1|few
TGCGCCAGCAGCCAACCGCTGAGGAGGGGTGAAGCTTTCTTT
CASSQPLRRGEAFF
>TRBJ1-1|TRBD1|TRBV19|.
TGTGCCAGTAGTTCCCGACAGGGAGGCACTGAAGCTTTCTTT
CASSSRQGGTEAFF
>TRBJ1-4|.|TRBV6-1|.
TGTGCCAGCAGTGAAGACGCGCAGGATAATGAAAAACTGTTTTTT
CASSEDAQDNEKLFF
>TRBJ1-3|.|TRBV18|.
TGTGCCAGCTCACCTTCCCGGGAAGGAAACACCATATATTTT
CASSPSREGNTIYF
>TRBJ2-2|TRBD1|TRBV5-4|once
TGTGCCAGCAGCTTGCAGGGGGCGTCCGGGGAGCTGTTTTTT
CASSLQGASGELFF
>TRBJ1-4|.|TRBV14|.
TGTGCCAGCAGCCAAGCACGGGTAACTAATGAAAAACTGTTTTTT
CASSQARVTNEKLFF
>TRBJ2-2|TRBD1|TRBV28|.
TGTGCCAGCCTGCGAGACAGGGGGCCGGGCGGGGAGCTGTTTTTT
CASLRDRGPGGELFF
>TRBJ2-5|TRBD2|TRBV7-2|.
TGTGCCAGCAGCTCCGTGTTGGGTCTTTCCGCGGGGGCCCAGTACTTC
CASSSVLGLSAGAQYF
>TRBJ2-2|TRBD1|TRBV5-6|few
TGTGCCAGCAGCCCGGGGACAGGGATGAACACCGGGGAGCTGTTTTTT
CASSPGTGMNTGELFF
>TRBJ2-6|.|TRBV19|.
TGTGCCAGTAGTATACAGGGCTCTGGGGCCAACGTCCTGACTTTC
CASSIQGSGANVLTF
>TRBJ2-1|TRBD1|TRBV5-1|.
TGCGCCAGTAGGTTGGACAGGGGAAACGAGCAGTTCTTC
CASRLDRGNEQFF
>TRBJ2-5|.|TRBV7-6|few
TGTGCCAGCAGCAAAGGAGCCCAGAATCAAGAGACCCAGTACTTC
CASSKGAQNQETQYF
>TRBJ2-3|TRBD1|TRBV7-9|.
TGTGCCAGCAGCCGGACAGGGGGCACAGATACGCAGTATTTT
CASSRTGGTDTQYF
>TRBJ2-2|TRBD2|TRBV11-3|large
TGTGCCAGCAGTCTCCGCCCAGGGACTAGCGTCACCGGGGAGCTGTTTTTT
CASSLRPGTSVTGELFF
>TRBJ2-3|TRBD2|TRBV6-1|.
TGTGCCAGCAGTGTGGGGGTAGCGGGATCCGCAGATACGCAGTATTTT
CASSVGVAGSADTQYF
>TRBJ1-1|.|TRBV7-9|once
TGTGCCAGCAGCTTAGAGGGCAGGACACTGAACACTGAAGCTTTCTTT
CASSLEGRTLNTEAFF
>TRBJ1-1|TRBD1|TRBV29-1|.
TGCAGCGTTGAGGGACAGGGGGGGGACACTGAAGCTTTCTTT
CSVEGQGGDTEAFF
>TRBJ1-6|TRBD1|TRBV9|few
TGTGCCAGCAGCGTAGGGGACAGGGAATCACCCCTCCACTTT
CASSVGDRESPLHF
>TRBJ2-2|.|TRBV30|once
TGTGCCTGGAGTGTACCCGTAGTAACCGGGGAGCTGTTTTTT
CAWSVPVVTGELFF
>TRBJ2-1|.|TRBV27|few
TGTGCCAGCAGAAGCACGAGTCCAGGGTTGAAGGAGCAGTTCTTC
CASRSTSPGLKEQFF